This TCR beta chain originates from a study of control samples from healthy donors and cancer patients. Clones were sequenced by immunoSEQ multiplex PCR, and TCRdb holds only the in-frame ones, with some missing. The sample records under 300,000 clones, over 75% being singletons. The CDR3 sequence is 17 residues long. The chain has TRBV21-1 and TRBJ1-5. TRBV21-1 is a known pseudogene. This TCR was recovered from a woman in her sixties with lung cancer. The sample consisted of PBMCs. CDR3 residues: CASSSSSWVRSNQPQHF. The CDR3 bases are TGTGCCAGCAGCAGTAGTAGCTGGGTGCGGAGCAATCAGCCCCAGCATTTT.